The rows below give T cell receptor beta chains drawn from one sample of a study of T cells after posttransplantation cyclophosphamide. Some clones are missing from TCRdb's copy, which holds only in-frame ones; the method was immunoSEQ multiplex PCR. This sample carries 4,500 to 5,500 clones, none of them present only once. The sequencing used PBMCs, collected after allogeneic stem cell transplant with posttransplant cyclophosphamide. These receptors came from a female patient aged 30 to 40 who received an allogeneic stem cell transplant from an unrelated donor, was CMV-positive, and had acute and chronic GVHD. Some of the T cells might come from the graft donor. Both conserved end residues are part of each CDR3. The order of the fields is J gene, V gene, CDR3 protein.

J: TRBJ2-1
V: TRBV5-8
CDR3: CASSLVGAGFF

J: TRBJ1-1
V: TRBV19
CDR3: CASSTLLRGLTEAFF

J: TRBJ2-1
V: TRBV9
CDR3: CASSVGGWIYNEQFF

J: TRBJ2-7
V: TRBV5-8
CDR3: CASSLRGSGRDYEQYF

J: TRBJ2-1
V: TRBV20-1
CDR3: CSAPRESEQFF

J: TRBJ2-3
V: TRBV27
CDR3: CASSLSWASGFTDTQYF

J: TRBJ2-5
V: TRBV15
CDR3: CATSRDRDYQETQYF

J: TRBJ1-2
V: TRBV5-1
CDR3: CASSPEGQGRGYTF

J: TRBJ2-7
V: TRBV5-1
CDR3: CASRDRGNEQYF

J: TRBJ1-1
V: TRBV6-5
CDR3: CASSYSWTGAVTEAFF

J: TRBJ2-2
V: TRBV19
CDR3: CARTSSGRKTGELFF

J: TRBJ2-3
V: TRBV6-1
CDR3: CASSGTATDTQYF

J: TRBJ1-1
V: TRBV18
CDR3: CASSPPSRTGEAFF

J: TRBJ2-5
V: TRBV25-1
CDR3: CASSVIGETQYF

J: TRBJ2-1
V: TRBV9
CDR3: CASSVVQGASEQFF

J: TRBJ1-5
V: TRBV27
CDR3: CASSFGGGSNQPQHF

J: TRBJ2-1
V: TRBV30
CDR3: CAFTGREAMYNEQFF

J: TRBJ2-3
V: TRBV5-5
CDR3: CASSATGTRAQYF

J: TRBJ2-3
V: TRBV7-9
CDR3: CASSAMLAGAGDTQYF

J: TRBJ2-5
V: TRBV14
CDR3: CASSQGLAGVLETQYF

J: TRBJ2-7
V: TRBV6-6
CDR3: CASTSTGVQYF

J: TRBJ1-1
V: TRBV6-6
CDR3: CASSRRRNALNTEAFF

J: TRBJ2-2
V: TRBV5-1
CDR3: CASTGQGMSTGELFF